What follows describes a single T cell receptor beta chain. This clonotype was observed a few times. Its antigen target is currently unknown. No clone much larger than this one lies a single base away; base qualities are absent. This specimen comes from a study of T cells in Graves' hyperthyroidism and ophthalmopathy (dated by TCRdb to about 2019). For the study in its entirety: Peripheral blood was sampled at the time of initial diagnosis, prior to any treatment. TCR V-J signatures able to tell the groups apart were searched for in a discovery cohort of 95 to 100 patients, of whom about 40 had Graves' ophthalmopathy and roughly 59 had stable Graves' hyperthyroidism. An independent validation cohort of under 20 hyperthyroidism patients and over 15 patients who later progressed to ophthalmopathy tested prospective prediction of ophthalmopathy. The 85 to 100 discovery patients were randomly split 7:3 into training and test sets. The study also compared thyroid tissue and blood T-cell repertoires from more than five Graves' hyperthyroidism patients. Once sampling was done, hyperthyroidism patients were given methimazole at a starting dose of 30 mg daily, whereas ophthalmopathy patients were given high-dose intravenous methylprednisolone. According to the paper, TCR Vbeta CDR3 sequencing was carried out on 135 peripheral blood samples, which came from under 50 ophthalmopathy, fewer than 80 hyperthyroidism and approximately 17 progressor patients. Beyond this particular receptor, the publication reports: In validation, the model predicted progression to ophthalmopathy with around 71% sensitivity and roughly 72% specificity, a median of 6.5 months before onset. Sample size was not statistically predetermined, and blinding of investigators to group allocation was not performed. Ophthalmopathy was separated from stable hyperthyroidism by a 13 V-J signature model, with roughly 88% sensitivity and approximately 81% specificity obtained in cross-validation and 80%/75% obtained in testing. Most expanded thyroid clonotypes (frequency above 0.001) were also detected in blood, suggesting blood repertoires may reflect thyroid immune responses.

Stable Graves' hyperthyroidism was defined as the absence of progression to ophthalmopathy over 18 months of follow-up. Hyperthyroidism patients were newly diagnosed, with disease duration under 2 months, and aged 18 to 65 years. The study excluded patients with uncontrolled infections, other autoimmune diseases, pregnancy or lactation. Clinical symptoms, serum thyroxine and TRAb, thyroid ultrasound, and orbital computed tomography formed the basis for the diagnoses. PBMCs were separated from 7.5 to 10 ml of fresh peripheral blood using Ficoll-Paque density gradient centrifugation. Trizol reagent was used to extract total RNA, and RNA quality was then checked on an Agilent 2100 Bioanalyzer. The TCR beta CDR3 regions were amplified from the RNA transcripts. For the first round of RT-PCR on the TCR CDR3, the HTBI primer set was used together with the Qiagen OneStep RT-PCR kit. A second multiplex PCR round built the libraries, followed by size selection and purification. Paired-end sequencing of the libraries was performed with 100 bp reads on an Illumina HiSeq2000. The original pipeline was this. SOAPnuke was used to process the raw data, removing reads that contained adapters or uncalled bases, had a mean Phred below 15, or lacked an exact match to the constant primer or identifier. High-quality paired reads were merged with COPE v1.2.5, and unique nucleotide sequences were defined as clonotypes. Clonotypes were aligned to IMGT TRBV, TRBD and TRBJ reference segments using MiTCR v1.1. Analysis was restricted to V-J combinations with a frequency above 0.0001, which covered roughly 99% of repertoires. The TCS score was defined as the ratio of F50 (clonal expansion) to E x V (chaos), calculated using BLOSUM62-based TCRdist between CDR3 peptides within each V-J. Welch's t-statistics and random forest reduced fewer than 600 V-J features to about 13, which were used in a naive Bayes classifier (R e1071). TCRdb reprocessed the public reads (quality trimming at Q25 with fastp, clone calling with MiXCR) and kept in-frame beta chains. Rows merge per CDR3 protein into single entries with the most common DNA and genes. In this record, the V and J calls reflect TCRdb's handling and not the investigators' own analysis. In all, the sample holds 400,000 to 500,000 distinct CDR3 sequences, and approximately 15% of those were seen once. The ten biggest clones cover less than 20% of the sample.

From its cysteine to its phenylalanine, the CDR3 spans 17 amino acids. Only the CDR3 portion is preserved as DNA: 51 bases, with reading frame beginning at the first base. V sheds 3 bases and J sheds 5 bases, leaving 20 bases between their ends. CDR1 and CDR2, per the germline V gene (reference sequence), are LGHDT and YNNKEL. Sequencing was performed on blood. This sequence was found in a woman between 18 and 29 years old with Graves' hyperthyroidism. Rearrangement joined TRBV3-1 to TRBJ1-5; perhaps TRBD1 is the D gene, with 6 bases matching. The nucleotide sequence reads TGTGCCAGCAGCCACTCCACCAAACAGGGCCGGGATCAGCCCCAGCATTTT. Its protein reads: CASSHSTKQGRDQPQHF.